The clone carrying this TCR beta chain has only one observation. Antigen unknown. The sample originates from a study of cytomegalovirus exposure and HLA in healthy donors. The germline gives CDR1 SQVTM, CDR2 ANQGSEA. The CDR3 has 14 residues. Trimming at V came to 7 bases and at J to 4 bases, leaving 8 bases not matched to a gene. The primer mix had 60 Vbeta and 13 Jbeta primers. Profiling relied on immunoSEQ multiplex PCR, and the TCRdb table lists in-frame clones only, not all of them. The table has under 150,000 clones, about 85% seen once. General study findings and limits: In vitro assays verified that three CMV-associated chains recognized CMV antigens specifically. TCR beta sequences numbering around 15,000 were associated with HLA alleles at 0.05 false discovery rate in a later analysis. Later work found most CMV-associated TCR beta chains apparently HLA-restricted. Productive status was seen about 90% or about 30% of the time for most TCR beta V segments in an earlier analysis.

This receptor was obtained from a female donor in good health and CMV-seronegative. The specimen was PBMCs. The chain recombines TRBV29-1 with TRBJ1-4; the match to TRBD1 covers 8 bases. The chain's CDR3 is CSAQMTGVNEKLFF. The CDR3 nucleotides are TGCAGCGCTCAGATGACAGGGGTTAATGAAAAACTGTTTTTT.